One sample yielded the 18 T cell receptor beta chains listed below, sequenced in a study of T cell responses to AZD1222 COVID-19 vaccine. Libraries were prepared by immunoSEQ multiplex PCR; TCRdb keeps only in-frame clonotypes and omits some of them. The sample includes about 130,000 clones, 87% of them seen just once. The input for sequencing was peripheral blood, taken on day 0 of AZD1222 vaccination. Receptor source: an adult in good health.

This chain's CDR3 is CASSLSGANYEQYF. CDR3 nucleotide sequence: TGTGCCAGCAGTTTGTCAGGGGCCAACTACGAGCAGTACTTC. V usage is TRBV28 and J usage is TRBJ2-7; D is perhaps TRBD1 (6 bases). The CDR3 runs to 14 residues. The V and J ends lost 3 bases and 3 bases respectively, with 12 bases between them. From germline, CDR1 is MDHEN and CDR2 SYDVKM.

Regarding this clone: The sample has other DNA sequences that encode this CDR3 too. The chain uses TRBV18 and TRBJ2-2; 7 bases map to TRBD1. Trimming removed 3 bases from V and 1 base from J; junction bases left unmatched: 2. This CDR3 is 15 amino acids long. Germline V gene sequence: CDR1 KGHSH, CDR2 LQKENI. CDR3 region: CASSPRQGNTGELFF. The CDR3 nucleotides are TGTGCCAGCTCACCTCGACAGGGGAACACCGGGGAGCTGTTTTTT.

Notes on this clone: Here the CDR3 omits its conserved ending phenylalanine or tryptophan, so a read error is the likely source. No DNA is shown, since the ends of the CDR3 on it are uncertain; the CDR3 is the one TCRdb lists. The chain is built from TRBV7-2 and TRBJ2-3; the table names TRBD2, a call not compared with the DNA. Per the germline V gene, CDR1 is SGHTA and CDR2 is FQGNSA. From its first to its last residue, the CDR3 has 12 amino acids. The CDR3 protein is CASSSTSGGPVL.

This chain connects TRBV19 to TRBJ2-5; 8 bases align to TRBD2. V trimming: 3 bases; J trimming: 4 bases; junction bases outside the gene matches: 10. Germline CDR1 LNHDA, CDR2 SQIVND (reference sequence). The CDR3 has 16 residues. The CDR3: CASSMGGSGTRETQYF. In nucleotides, the CDR3 is TGTGCCAGTAGTATGGGGGGTAGCGGGACACGAGAGACCCAGTACTTC. Using reference TRBV19 and TRBJ2-5 for the parts outside the CDR3, the full variable domain is DGGITQSPKYLFRKEGQNVTLSCEQNLNHDAMYWYRQDPGQGLRLIYYSQIVNDFQKGDIAEGYSVSREKKESFPLTVTSAQKNPTAFYLCASSMGGSGTRETQYFGPGTRLLVL.

The CDR3 spells CASSQDGAWGAGTDTQYF. The CDR3 nucleotides read TGCGCCAGCAGCCAAGATGGGGCTTGGGGGGCAGGCACAGATACGCAGTATTTT. This chain links TRBV4-3 with TRBJ2-3; D tentatively fits TRBD1 or TRBD2 (6 bases each). Trimming pared 0 bases from V and 1 base from J, leaving 17 bases between. CDR1 is LGHNA and CDR2 is YSLEER in the germline V gene. CDR3 length: 18 amino acids.

The table lists this clone with a count of one. The chain uses TRBV20-1 and TRBJ2-3, with 13 bases aligning to TRBD2. Unmatched junction bases numbered 5, after V lost 3 bases and J lost 2 bases. The V gene's germline CDR1 is DFQATT and CDR2 SNEGSKA (reference sequence). The CDR3 extends over 16 amino acids. CDR3 loop: CSASEGLAGPTDTQYF. Written as DNA, the CDR3 is TGCAGTGCTAGTGAGGGACTAGCGGGACCCACAGATACGCAGTATTTT.

This rearrangement joins TRBV28 to TRBJ2-3; the match to TRBD2 covers 9 bases. CDR1 is MDHEN, CDR2 SYDVKM, per germline. V shed 6 bases and J 0 bases; nucleotides not matched to a gene: 7. This CDR3 contains 16 residues. CDR3 loop: CASSSSGVTSTDTQYF. The CDR3 DNA is TGTGCCAGCAGCTCTAGCGGGGTTACTAGCACAGATACGCAGTATTTT.

This chain links TRBV19 with TRBJ1-5; D is unresolved. This CDR3 region has 14 residues. Germline V gene data show CDR1 as LNHDA and CDR2 as SQIVND (reference sequence). Between the trimmed V and J ends, which lost 5 bases and 1 base, there was a span of 9 bases. The CDR3: CASSSVSSNQPQHF. DNA of the CDR3: TGTGCCAGTAGTTCGGTGTCCAGCAATCAGCCCCAGCATTTT.

The rearrangement uses TRBV10-3 and TRBJ2-7, with TRBD1 matching over 7 bases. The J segment lost 3 bases and the V segment lost 6 bases, leaving 5 bases of the junction unmatched. The CDR3 covers 13 residues. Germline values: CDR1 ENHRY, CDR2 SYGVKD. CDR3 sequence (DNA): TGTGCCATCAGAGACAGGGAACTCTACGAGCAGTACTTC. Protein product: CAIRDRELYEQYF.

V is TRBV18 and J is TRBJ2-7; weak D call: TRBD2 (5 bases). The CDR3 length is 13 residues. V gave up 2 bases and J gave up 13 bases, with 18 bases separating them. Germline lookup yields CDR1 KGHSH and CDR2 LQKENI. Written as DNA, the CDR3 is TGTGCCAGCTCACCAGGCCCTCTTGAAAGCGGATACTTC. This translates into CASSPGPLESGYF.

V and J are TRBV23-1 and TRBJ1-4; the D is unclear. TRBV23-1 is identified as an open reading frame with a role that is uncertain. Trimming cost V 5 bases and J 5 bases, with 15 bases left between them. CDR3 length: 15 amino acids. The DNA of the CDR3 is TGCGCCAGCAGTGACAACCAGGCCCCAAATGAAAAACTGTTTTTT. Translation: CASSDNQAPNEKLFF.

This clone came up a few times. The CDR3 reads CASSFRRSANSPLHF. In DNA form, the CDR3 reads TGTGCCAGCAGTTTCCGACGTTCGGCAAATTCACCCCTCCACTTT. The J gene is TRBJ1-6, the V gene TRBV28; D call uncertain. The germline V and J ends were trimmed by 3 bases and 7 bases, with 13 bases remaining between them. This CDR3 spans 15 amino acids. CDR1 MDHEN and CDR2 SYDVKM come from the germline V gene.

This clone was seen a single time. V usage is TRBV4-1 and J usage is TRBJ1-5; D gene uncertain. The CDR3 is 16 amino acids. V was clipped by 1 base and J by 2 bases, with 12 bases between them. CDR1 is MGHRA and CDR2 is YSYEKL in the germline V gene. The CDR3 is CASSQGSGSRNQPQHF. In DNA form, the CDR3 reads TGCGCCAGCAGCCAAGGCTCGGGGAGCCGCAATCAGCCCCAGCATTTT.

The chain is built from TRBV18 and TRBJ1-2; TRBD1 matches 7 bases. This CDR3 has 16 residues. V was pared by 1 base and J by 4 bases, with 9 bases of the junction left unmatched. Germline CDR1 is KGHSH and CDR2 is LQKENI. CDR3 sequence (DNA): TGTGCCAGCTCACCACGGGCCGGGACAGAACCCTATGGCTACACCTTC. This sequence encodes CASSPRAGTEPYGYTF.

In regard to this clone: An end of the junction does not agree with germline; a read error may underlie this. The chain has TRBV5-1 and TRBJ1-4; no firm D call. This CDR3 is built from 13 residues. Germline loops: CDR1 SGHRS, CDR2 YFSETQ. CDR3 in DNA: TGCGCCAGCAGTTTGGGGTTGGGCGAAAAACTGTTTTTT. Encoded protein: CASSLGLGEKLFF.

V usage is TRBV5-4 and J usage is TRBJ1-3; no definite D call. Trimming left V 8 bases short and J 0 bases short, with 6 bases between. This CDR3 comprises 12 residues. Germline V gives CDR1 SGHNT, CDR2 YYREEE (reference sequence). The DNA of the CDR3 is TGTGCCAGGGTGAACTCTGGAAACACCATATATTTT. Protein product: CARVNSGNTIYF. The full variable domain, in which reference TRBV5-4 and TRBJ1-3 provide the parts outside the CDR3, is ETGVTQSPTHLIKTRGQQVTLRCSSQSGHNTVSWYQQALGQGPQFIFQYYREEENGRGNFPPRFSGLQFPNYSSELNVNALELDDSALYLCARVNSGNTIYFGEGSWLTVV.

The chain recombines TRBV3-1 (or the pseudogene TRBV3-2) with TRBJ1-6; D is possibly TRBD1 (6 bases). V lost 2 bases, J lost 1 base, and 9 bases lay in between. The CDR3 has 16 residues. The V gene's germline CDR1 is LGHDT and CDR2 YNNKEL (reference sequence). CDR3 nucleotide sequence: TGTGCCAGCAGCCAACAGGGGAAGTCCTATAATTCACCCCTCCACTTT. Translated, it gives CASSQQGKSYNSPLHF.

This clone was found once. J is TRBJ2-3 and V is TRBV19; 10 nucleotides line up with TRBD2. V lost 4 bases, J lost 1 base, and 2 bases stayed unmatched. CDR3 length: 15 amino acids. CDR1 is LNHDA and CDR2 is SQIVND in the germline V gene (reference sequence). The chain's CDR3 is CASSKRGGGTDTQYF. For the CDR3, the DNA is TGTGCCAGTAGTAAGCGGGGGGGCGGCACAGATACGCAGTATTTT. Using reference TRBV19 and TRBJ2-3 for the parts outside the CDR3, the full variable domain is DGGITQSPKYLFRKEGQNVTLSCEQNLNHDAMYWYRQDPGQGLRLIYYSQIVNDFQKGDIAEGYSVSREKKESFPLTVTSAQKNPTAFYLCASSKRGGGTDTQYFGPGTRLTVL.